This T cell receptor beta chain was documented in a study of T cells in Graves' hyperthyroidism and ophthalmopathy. On the study more broadly: It was at initial diagnosis, before any treatment, that peripheral blood was collected.

This clonotype has at least ten counts. RNA transcripts gave rise to amplified TCR beta CDR3 regions. The TCR CDR3 was amplified in a first-round RT-PCR using the HTBI primer set. In TCRdb, the multiplex PCR reads were re-called with MiXCR into one record per CDR3 protein. The data contain around 440,000 distinct CDR3 sequences, approximately 14% of them singletons. Germline lookup yields CDR1 SQVTM and CDR2 ANQGSEA. There are 15 residues in the CDR3. The V end lost 6 bases, the J end lost 2 bases, and 17 bases lay between the germline ends. The specimen was blood. The rearrangement joins TRBV29-1 to TRBJ1-3; D ambiguous. This clonotype was sampled from a woman younger than 30 with Graves' hyperthyroidism. The DNA for the CDR3 is TGCAGCGTACAAGGAGTCCCTTCCGCTGGAAACACCATATATTTT. It codes for CSVQGVPSAGNTIYF.